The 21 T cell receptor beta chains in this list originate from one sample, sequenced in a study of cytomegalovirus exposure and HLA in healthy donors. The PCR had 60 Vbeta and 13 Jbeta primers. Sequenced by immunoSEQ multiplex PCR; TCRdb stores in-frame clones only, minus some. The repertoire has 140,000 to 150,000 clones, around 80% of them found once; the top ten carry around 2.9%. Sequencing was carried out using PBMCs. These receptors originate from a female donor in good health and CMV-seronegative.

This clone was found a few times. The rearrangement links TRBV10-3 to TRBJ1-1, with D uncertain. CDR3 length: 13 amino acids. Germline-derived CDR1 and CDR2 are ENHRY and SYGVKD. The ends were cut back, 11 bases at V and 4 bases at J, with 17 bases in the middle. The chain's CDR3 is CAAQRGWGTEAFF. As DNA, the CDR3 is TGTGCCGCCCAACGGGGATGGGGCACTGAAGCTTTCTTT.

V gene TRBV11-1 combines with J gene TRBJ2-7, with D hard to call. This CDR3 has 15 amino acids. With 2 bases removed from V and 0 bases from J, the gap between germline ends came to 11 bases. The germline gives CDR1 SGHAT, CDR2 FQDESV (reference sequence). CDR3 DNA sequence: TGTGCCAGCAGCTTAAGTTCCAGGCTCTCCTACGAGCAGTACTTC. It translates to CASSLSSRLSYEQYF.

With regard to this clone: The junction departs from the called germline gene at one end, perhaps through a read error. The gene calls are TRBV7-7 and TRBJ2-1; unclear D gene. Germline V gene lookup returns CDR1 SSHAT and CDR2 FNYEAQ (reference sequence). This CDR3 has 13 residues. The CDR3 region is CASSPDLYNEQFF. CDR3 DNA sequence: TGTGCTAGCAGCCCTGACTTATACAATGAGCAGTTCTTC.

CDR3 nucleotides: TGTGCCAGCAGCTTAGACCGGGGACTCTTCCGAGATACGCAGTATTTT. Translated, it gives CASSLDRGLFRDTQYF. This chain connects TRBV5-6 to TRBJ2-3; D possibly corresponds to TRBD2 (6 bases). Germline assignment: CDR1 SGHDT and CDR2 YYEEEE. V shed 2 bases and J shed 5 bases, with 18 bases lying between them. This CDR3 region has 16 residues.

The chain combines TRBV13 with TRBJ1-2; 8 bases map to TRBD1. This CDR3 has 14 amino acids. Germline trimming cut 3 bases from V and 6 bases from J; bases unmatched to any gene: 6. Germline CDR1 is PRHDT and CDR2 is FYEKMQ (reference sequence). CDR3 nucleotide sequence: TGTGCCAGCAGCTTGAGACAGGGGCGGGATGGCTACACCTTC. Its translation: CASSLRQGRDGYTF.

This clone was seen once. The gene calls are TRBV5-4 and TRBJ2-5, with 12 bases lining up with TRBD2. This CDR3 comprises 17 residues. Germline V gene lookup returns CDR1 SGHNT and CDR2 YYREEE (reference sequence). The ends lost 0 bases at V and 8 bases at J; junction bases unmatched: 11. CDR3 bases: TGTGCCAGCAGCTTGGGGCTAGCGGGAGGGCCGTCCCTAACCCAGTACTTC. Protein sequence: CASSLGLAGGPSLTQYF.

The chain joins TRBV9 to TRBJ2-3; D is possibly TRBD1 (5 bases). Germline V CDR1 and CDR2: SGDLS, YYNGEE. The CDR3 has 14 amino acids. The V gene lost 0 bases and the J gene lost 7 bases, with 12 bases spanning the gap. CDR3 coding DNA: TGTGCCAGCAGCGTAGCTTTAGGGGCGAATACGCAGTATTTT. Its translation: CASSVALGANTQYF.

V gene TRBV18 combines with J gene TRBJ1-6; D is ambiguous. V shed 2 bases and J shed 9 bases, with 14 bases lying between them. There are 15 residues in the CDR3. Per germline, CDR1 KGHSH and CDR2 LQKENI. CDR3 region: CASSPSRSAGSPLHF. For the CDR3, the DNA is TGTGCCAGCTCACCAAGTCGGTCCGCGGGTTCACCCCTCCACTTT. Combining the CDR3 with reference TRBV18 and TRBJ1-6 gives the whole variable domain NAGVMQNPRHLVRRRGQEARLRCSPMKGHSHVYWYRQLPEEGLKFMVYLQKENIIDESGMPKERFSAEFPKEGPSILRIQQVVRGDSAAYFCASSPSRSAGSPLHFGNGTRLTVT.

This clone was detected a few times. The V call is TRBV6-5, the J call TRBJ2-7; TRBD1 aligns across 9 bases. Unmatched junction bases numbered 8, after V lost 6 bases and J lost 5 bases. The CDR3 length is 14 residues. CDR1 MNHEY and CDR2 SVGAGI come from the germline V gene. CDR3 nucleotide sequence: TGTGCCAGCAGCCAATGGGACAGGGTAAACGAGCAGTACTTC. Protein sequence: CASSQWDRVNEQYF.

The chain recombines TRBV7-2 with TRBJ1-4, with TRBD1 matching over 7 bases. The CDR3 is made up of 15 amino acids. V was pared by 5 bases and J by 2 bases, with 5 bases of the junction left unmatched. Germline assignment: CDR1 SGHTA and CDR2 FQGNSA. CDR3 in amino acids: CASSAGTATNEKLFF. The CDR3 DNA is TGTGCCAGCAGCGCCGGGACAGCGACTAATGAAAAACTGTTTTTT.

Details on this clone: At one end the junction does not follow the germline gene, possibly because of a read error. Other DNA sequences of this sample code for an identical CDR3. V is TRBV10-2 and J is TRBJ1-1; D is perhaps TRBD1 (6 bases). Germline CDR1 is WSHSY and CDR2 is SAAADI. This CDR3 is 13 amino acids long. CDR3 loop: CASSEDRNTEAFF. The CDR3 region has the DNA TGCGCCAGCAGTGAGGACAGGAACACTGAGGCTTTCTTT.

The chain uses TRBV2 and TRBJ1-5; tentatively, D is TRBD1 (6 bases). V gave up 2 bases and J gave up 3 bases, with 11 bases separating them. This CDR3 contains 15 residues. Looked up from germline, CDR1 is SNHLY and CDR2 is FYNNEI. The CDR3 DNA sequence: TGTGCCAGCAGTGAAATAGGGGGACCCAATCAGCCCCAGCATTTT. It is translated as CASSEIGGPNQPQHF.

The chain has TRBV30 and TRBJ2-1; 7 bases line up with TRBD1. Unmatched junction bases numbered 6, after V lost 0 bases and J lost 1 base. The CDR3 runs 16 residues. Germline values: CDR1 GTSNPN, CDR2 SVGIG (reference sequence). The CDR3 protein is CAWSVQGIGSYNEQFF. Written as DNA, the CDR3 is TGTGCCTGGAGTGTACAGGGGATAGGTTCCTACAATGAGCAGTTCTTC. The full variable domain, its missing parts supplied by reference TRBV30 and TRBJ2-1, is SQTIHQWPATLVQPVGSPLSLECTVEGTSNPNLYWYRQAAGRGLQLLFYSVGIGQISSEVPQNLSASRPQDRQFILSSKKLLLSDSGFYLCAWSVQGIGSYNEQFFGPGTRLTVL.

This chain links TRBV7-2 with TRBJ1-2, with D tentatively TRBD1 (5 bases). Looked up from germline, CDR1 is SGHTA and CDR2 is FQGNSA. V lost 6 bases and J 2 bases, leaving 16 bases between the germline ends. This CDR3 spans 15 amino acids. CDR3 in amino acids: CASSESAGKNYGYTF. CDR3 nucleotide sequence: TGTGCCAGCAGTGAGTCGGCAGGGAAGAACTATGGCTACACCTTC. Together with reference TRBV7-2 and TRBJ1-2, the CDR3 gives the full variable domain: GAGVSQSPSNKVTEKGKDVELRCDPISGHTALYWYRQSLGQGLEFLIYFQGNSAPDKSGLPSDRFSAERTGGSVSTLTIQRTQQEDSAVYLCASSESAGKNYGYTFGSGTRLTVV.

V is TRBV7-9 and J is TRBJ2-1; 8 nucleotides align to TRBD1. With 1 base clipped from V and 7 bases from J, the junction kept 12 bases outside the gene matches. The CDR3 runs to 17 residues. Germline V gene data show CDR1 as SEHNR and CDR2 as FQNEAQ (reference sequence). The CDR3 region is CASSLVRGLGEGNEQFF. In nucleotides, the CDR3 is TGTGCCAGCAGCTTAGTCAGGGGGCTCGGGGAAGGGAATGAGCAGTTCTTC. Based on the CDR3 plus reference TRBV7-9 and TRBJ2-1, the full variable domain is DTGVSQNPRHKITKRGQNVTFRCDPISEHNRLYWYRQTLGQGPEFLTYFQNEAQLEKSRLLSDRFSAERPKGSFSTLEIQRTEQGDSAMYLCASSLVRGLGEGNEQFFGPGTRLTVL.

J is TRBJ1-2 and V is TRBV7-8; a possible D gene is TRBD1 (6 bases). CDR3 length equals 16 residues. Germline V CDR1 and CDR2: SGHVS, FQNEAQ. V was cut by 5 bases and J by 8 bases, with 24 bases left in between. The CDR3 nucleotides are TGTGCCAGCAGCCCCCGGGACACCTCTAAATACCAAGGCTACACCTTC. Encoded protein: CASSPRDTSKYQGYTF.

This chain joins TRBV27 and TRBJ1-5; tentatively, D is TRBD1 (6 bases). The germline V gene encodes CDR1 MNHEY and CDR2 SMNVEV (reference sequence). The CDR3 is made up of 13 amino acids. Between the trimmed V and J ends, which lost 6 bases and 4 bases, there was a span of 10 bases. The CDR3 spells CASRPTGNQPQHF. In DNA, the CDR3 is TGTGCCAGCAGACCAACAGGGAATCAGCCCCAGCATTTT.

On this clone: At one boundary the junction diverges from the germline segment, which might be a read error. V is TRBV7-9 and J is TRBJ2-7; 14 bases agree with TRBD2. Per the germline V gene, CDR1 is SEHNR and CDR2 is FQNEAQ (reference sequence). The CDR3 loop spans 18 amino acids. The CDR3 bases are TGTTCCAGCAGCTTAGTAGATCGGACTAGCGGGGGGAACTACGAGCAGTACTTC. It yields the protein CSSSLVDRTSGGNYEQYF.

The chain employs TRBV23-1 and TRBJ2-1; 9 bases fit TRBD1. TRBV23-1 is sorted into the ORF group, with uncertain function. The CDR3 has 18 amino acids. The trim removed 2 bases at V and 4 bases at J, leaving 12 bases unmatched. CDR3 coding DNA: TGCGCCAGCAGTCAACCTGTTCAGGGGGACAGGGCATACAATGAGCAGTTCTTC. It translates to CASSQPVQGDRAYNEQFF.

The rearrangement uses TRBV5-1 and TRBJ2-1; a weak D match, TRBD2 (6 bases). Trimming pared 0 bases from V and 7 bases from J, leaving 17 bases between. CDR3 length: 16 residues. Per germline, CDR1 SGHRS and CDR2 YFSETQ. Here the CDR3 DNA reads TGCGCCAGCAGCTTGGGTCTAGGGGCGGGATCAAATGAGCAGTTCTTC. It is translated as CASSLGLGAGSNEQFF.

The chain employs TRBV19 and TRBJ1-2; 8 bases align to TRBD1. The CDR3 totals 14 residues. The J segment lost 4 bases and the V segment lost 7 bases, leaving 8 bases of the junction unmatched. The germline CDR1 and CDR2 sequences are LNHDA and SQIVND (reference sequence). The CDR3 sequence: CASTKLTGGYGYTF. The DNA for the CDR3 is TGTGCCAGTACGAAACTCACAGGGGGCTATGGCTACACCTTC.